This T cell receptor (beta chain) was identified in a study of shared clonotypes between healthy human individuals. The CDR3 sequence is 12 residues long. The germline CDR1 and CDR2 sequences are GTSNPN and SVGIG (reference sequence). V was cut by 1 base and J by 2 bases, with 5 bases left in between. Sequenced by immunoSEQ multiplex PCR; TCRdb stores in-frame clones only, minus some. The sample consists of roughly 2,300,000 clones, just under 95% of them appearing once. As to this clone: The sample holds other DNA sequences that translate to the same CDR3.

This TCR was recovered from a young man in good health. Some clones in this sample may be carry-over from other donors' samples. The rearrangement links TRBV30 to TRBJ1-2; maybe TRBD1 (5 bases). Input material: naive CD4+ T cells from PBMCs. Indicated subset: CD45RA+ positively selected. CDR3 in amino acids: CAWSAGNYGYTF. CDR3 DNA: TGTGCCTGGAGTGCAGGGAACTATGGCTACACCTTC. Complete variable domain (other parts from reference TRBV30 and TRBJ1-2): SQTIHQWPATLVQPVGSPLSLECTVEGTSNPNLYWYRQAAGRGLQLLFYSVGIGQISSEVPQNLSASRPQDRQFILSSKKLLLSDSGFYLCAWSAGNYGYTFGSGTRLTVV.